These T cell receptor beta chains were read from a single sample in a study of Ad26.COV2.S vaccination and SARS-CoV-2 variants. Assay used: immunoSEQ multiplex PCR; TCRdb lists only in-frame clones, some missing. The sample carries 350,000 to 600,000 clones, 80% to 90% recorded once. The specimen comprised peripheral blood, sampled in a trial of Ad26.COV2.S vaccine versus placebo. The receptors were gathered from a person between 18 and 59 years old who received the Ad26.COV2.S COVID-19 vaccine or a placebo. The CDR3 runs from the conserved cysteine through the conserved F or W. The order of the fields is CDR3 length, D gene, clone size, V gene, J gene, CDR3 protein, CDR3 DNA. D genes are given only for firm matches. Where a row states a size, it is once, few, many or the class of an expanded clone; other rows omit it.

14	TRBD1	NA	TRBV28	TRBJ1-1	CASSLVGQGRQAFF	TGTGCCAGCAGTTTAGTGGGACAGGGTAGACAAGCTTTCTTT
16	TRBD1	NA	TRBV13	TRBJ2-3	CASSTWDRPAPDTQYF	TGTGCCAGCAGCACCTGGGACAGGCCGGCCCCAGATACGCAGTATTTT
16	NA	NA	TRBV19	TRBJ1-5	CASSIIGQGRNQPQHF	TGTGCCAGTAGTATAATCGGGCAGGGAAGAAATCAGCCCCAGCATTTT
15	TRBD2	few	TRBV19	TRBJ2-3	CASSIVLAGEDTQYF	TGTGCCAGTAGTATAGTACTAGCGGGGGAAGATACGCAGTATTTT
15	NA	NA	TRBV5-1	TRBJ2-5	CASSLGAQARETQYF	TGCGCCAGCAGCTTGGGGGCCCAAGCCAGAGAGACCCAGTACTTC
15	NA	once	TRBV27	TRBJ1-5	CASSLKGYSNQPQHF	TGTGCCAGCAGTTTAAAAGGTTATAGCAATCAGCCCCAGCATTTT
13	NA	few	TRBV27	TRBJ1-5	CASTPGPNQPQHF	TGTGCCAGCACCCCAGGACCCAATCAGCCCCAGCATTTT
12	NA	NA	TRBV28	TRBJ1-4	CASRGIGEKLFF	TGTGCCAGCAGAGGAATCGGGGAAAAACTGTTTTTT
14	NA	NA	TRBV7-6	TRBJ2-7	CASSYGGATYEQYF	TGTGCCAGCAGCTATGGAGGGGCAACCTACGAGCAGTACTTC
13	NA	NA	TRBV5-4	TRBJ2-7	CASSLGVGYEQYF	TGTGCCAGCAGCTTGGGGGTCGGCTACGAGCAGTACTTC
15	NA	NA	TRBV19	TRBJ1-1	CASHRSGPGGTEAFF	TGTGCCAGCCACAGGAGCGGCCCTGGAGGCACTGAAGCTTTCTTT
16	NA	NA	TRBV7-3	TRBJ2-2	CASSSGRGWGTGELFF	TGTGCCAGCAGCTCGGGACGGGGATGGGGCACCGGGGAGCTGTTTTTT
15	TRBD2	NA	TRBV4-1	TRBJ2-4	CASSQGLAGGNIQYF	TGCGCCAGCAGCCAAGGGCTAGCGGGAGGAAACATTCAGTACTTC
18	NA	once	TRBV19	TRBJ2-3	CASSRGTDRLAFTDTQYF	TGTGCCAGTAGTAGAGGGACAGACCGACTAGCGTTCACAGATACGCAGTATTTT
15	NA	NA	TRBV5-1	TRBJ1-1	CASSLSGTLNTEAFF	TGCGCCAGCAGCTTATCCGGGACCTTGAACACTGAAGCTTTCTTT
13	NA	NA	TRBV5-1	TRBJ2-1	CASRGRGRNEQFF	TGCGCCAGCAGGGGTCGGGGGCGGAATGAGCAGTTCTTC
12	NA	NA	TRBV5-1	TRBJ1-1	CASSLVGNEAFF	TGCGCCAGCAGCTTGGTAGGGAATGAAGCTTTCTTT
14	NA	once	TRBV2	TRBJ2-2	CASSEQGQYGELFF	TGTGCCAGCAGTGAACAGGGTCAATACGGGGAGCTGTTTTTT
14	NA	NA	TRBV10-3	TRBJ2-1	CAISDREIYNEQFF	TGTGCCATCAGTGACAGGGAAATTTACAATGAGCAGTTCTTC
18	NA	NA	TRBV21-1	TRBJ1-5	CASSKPDGRDGSNQPQHF	TGTGCCAGCAGCAAACCCGATGGACGGGATGGGAGCAATCAGCCCCAGCATTTT
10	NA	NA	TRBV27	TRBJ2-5	CASQPRTQYF	TGTGCCAGCCAGCCTCGGACCCAGTACTTC
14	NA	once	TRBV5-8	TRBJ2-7	CASSLAGILYEQYF	TGTGCCAGCAGCTTGGCCGGGATCCTATACGAGCAGTACTTC
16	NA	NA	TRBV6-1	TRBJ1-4	CASSGKGLATNEKLFF	TGTGCCAGCAGTGGCAAAGGGCTAGCAACTAATGAAAAACTGTTTTTT
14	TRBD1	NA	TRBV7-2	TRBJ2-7	CASSSRQGAYEQYF	TGTGCCAGCAGCTCTCGACAGGGGGCCTACGAGCAGTACTTC
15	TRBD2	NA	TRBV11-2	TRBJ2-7	CASSLMAGGVYEQYF	TGTGCCAGCAGCTTAATGGCGGGGGGGGTCTACGAGCAGTACTTC
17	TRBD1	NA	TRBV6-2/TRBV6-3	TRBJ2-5	CASSYGQLWTGEETQYF	TGTGCCAGCAGTTACGGCCAACTTTGGACAGGAGAAGAGACCCAGTACTTC
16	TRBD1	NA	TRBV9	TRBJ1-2	CASSVATGTAPYGYTF	TGTGCCAGCAGCGTAGCAACCGGGACAGCACCATATGGCTACACCTTC
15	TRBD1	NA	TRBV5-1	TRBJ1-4	CASSPGQGLAEKLFF	TGCGCCAGCAGCCCCGGACAGGGACTAGCCGAAAAACTGTTTTTT
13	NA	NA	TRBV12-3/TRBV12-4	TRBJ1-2	CASSLGTNYGYTF	TGTGCCAGCAGTTTAGGAACTAACTATGGCTACACCTTC
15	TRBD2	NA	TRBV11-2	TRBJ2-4	CASSPTSGIMNIQYF	TGTGCCAGCAGCCCGACTAGCGGGATCATGAACATTCAGTACTTC
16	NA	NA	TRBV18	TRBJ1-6	CASSQRTGPNNSPLHF	TGTGCCAGCTCGCAACGGACCGGGCCTAATAATTCACCCCTCCACTTT
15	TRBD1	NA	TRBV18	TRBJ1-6	CASSPPGQAYGSLHF	TGTGCCAGCTCACCTCCGGGACAGGCGTACGGGTCCCTCCACTTT
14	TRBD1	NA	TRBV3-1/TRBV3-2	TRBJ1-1	CASSLWTGNTEAFF	TGTGCCAGCAGCCTATGGACAGGGAACACTGAAGCTTTCTTT